Below, 6 T cell receptor beta chains from the same sample are listed, as sequenced in a study of cytomegalovirus exposure and HLA in healthy donors. PCR employed 60 Vbeta and 13 Jbeta primers. Method: immunoSEQ multiplex PCR; TCRdb's copy keeps in-frame clones and lacks some. The sample carries some 130,000 clones, about 75% recorded once. Sequencing was carried out using PBMCs. These receptors all stem from a man aged 30 to 45 in good health and CMV-seronegative.

This chain uses TRBV11-3 with TRBJ2-5; 9 bases align to TRBD2. Germline values: CDR1 SGHNT, CDR2 YENEEA. Losses at the gene ends were 5 bases for V and 9 bases for J; bases not matched to a gene: 13. The CDR3 contains 15 residues. The CDR3 DNA is TGTGCCAGCAGCCCGGGACTAGCTCCCCGGGAGGCCCAGTACTTC. This translates into CASSPGLAPREAQYF.

This clone has only one observation. The V gene is TRBV30, the J gene TRBJ2-3, with TRBD2 identical over 11 bases. The ends lost 2 bases at V and 5 bases at J; junction bases unmatched: 6. The germline CDR1 and CDR2 sequences are GTSNPN and SVGIG (reference sequence). This CDR3 is 15 amino acids long. The CDR3 region is CAWSPGTSGIDTQYF. As DNA, the CDR3 is TGTGCCTGGAGTCCCGGGACTAGCGGAATAGATACGCAGTATTTT.

This sequence joins TRBV5-6 and TRBJ2-2; D is perhaps TRBD1 (5 bases). Deletions cut 4 bases from V and 5 bases from J, with 12 bases between. Germline assignment: CDR1 SGHDT and CDR2 YYEEEE. There are 14 residues in the CDR3. CDR3 sequence: CASSLLGDTGELFF. CDR3 DNA sequence: TGTGCCAGCAGCCTCCTAGGGGATACCGGGGAGCTGTTTTTT.

V is TRBV10-3 and J is TRBJ2-3; no firm D call. The germline V gene has CDR1 ENHRY and CDR2 SYGVKD. The CDR3 is 15 residues long. V lost 2 bases and J 2 bases, leaving 11 bases between the germline ends. This CDR3 reads CAISEPTFSTDTQYF. DNA for the CDR3: TGTGCCATCAGTGAGCCGACTTTTTCCACAGATACGCAGTATTTT.

Of note for this clone: At one boundary the junction diverges from the germline segment, which might be a read error. V and J are TRBV27 and TRBJ2-6; tentative D call: TRBD1 (5 bases). CDR1 is MNHEY, CDR2 SMNVEV, per germline (reference sequence). The CDR3 length is 15 residues. The CDR3 sequence is CASSSTPAGANGLTF. The CDR3 bases are TGTGCCAGCAGTTCGACCCCCGCTGGGGCCAACGGCCTGACTTTC.

The V and J genes are TRBV5-8 and TRBJ1-1, with D hard to call. The CDR3 has 16 residues. V lost 2 bases, J lost 0 bases, and 14 bases lay in between. The germline V gene encodes CDR1 SGHTS and CDR2 YDEGEE. The CDR3 sequence is CASSFSAGLVNTEAFF. The CDR3 nucleotides read TGTGCCAGCAGCTTCAGCGCCGGTTTGGTGAACACTGAAGCTTTCTTT.